This record concerns one T cell receptor (beta chain) sequence. Its antigen has not been determined. No clone much larger than this one lies a single base away; base qualities are absent. The CDR3 runs 14 amino acids, cysteine and phenylalanine included. The sequence is cut down to CDR3 DNA, 42 bases in frame from base 1. CDR1 and CDR2, looked up from the germline V gene, are SGHTA and FQGNSA. V loses 6 bases, J loses 1 base, and the germline ends lie 12 bases apart. This entry is derived from a study of radiotherapy plus CTLA-4 blockade in lung cancer (dated by TCRdb to between 2017 and 2018). Study-wide context: Objective responses occurred in approximately 17% of enrolled patients, and about 30% achieved disease control.

The study tested focal radiation therapy combined with CTLA-4 blockade (ipilimumab) in patients with chemo-refractory metastatic non-small-cell lung cancer. Receptors were amplified or captured by the immunoSEQ multiplex PCR assay. The table comes from immuneACCESS by way of TCRdb, which keeps in-frame sequences with V and J called. Part of the clones is missing from these tables; in studies checked, under half for an unresolved V gene and the rest for unknown reasons. The sample table holds 85,000 to 90,000 clones, of which around 87% were seen once. Roughly a sixth of the sample is in the top ten clones. What the authors observed across the whole study: After treatment with radiotherapy and ipilimumab, TCR clones that came from tumors expanded in the peripheral blood. Early dynamic changes in blood T cell clones, together with increased serum interferon-beta after radiation, were reported as the strongest predictors of response.

The sequences come from peripheral blood, collected from a patient treated with radiotherapy plus ipilimumab. This chain joins TRBV7-2 to TRBJ1-1; the D gene lacks a confident call. This TCR was sampled from a human donor with non-small cell lung cancer that progressed on radiotherapy plus ipilimumab. The CDR3 reads CASRPFEGNTEAFF. The nucleotide sequence reads as follows: TGTGCCAGCAGGCCGTTCGAGGGGAACACTGAAGCTTTCTTT.